Listed below are T cell receptor beta chains from one sample, sequenced in a study of T-cell reconstitution after alpha-beta-depleted transplantation in children. TCRdb ran MiXCR on the PCR reads and lists one entry per CDR3 protein. The table has about 240,000 distinct CDR3 sequences, about 25% seen once. The specimen comprised PBMCs, sampled before TCRalphabeta/CD19-depleted stem cell transplant. The origin of the receptors is a girl aged 2 to 10 with Fanconi anemia, due to receive a stem cell transplant. CDR3s leave out the opening cysteine and the closing phenylalanine or tryptophan.

V	J	CDR3
TRBV5-1	TRBJ1-6	ASSAKGNSPLH
TRBV27	TRBJ2-7	ASSLWSGGGYEQY
TRBV25-1	TRBJ2-1	ASSESTGTNNEQF
TRBV5-4	TRBJ2-5	ASSTTGIRETQY
TRBV20-1	TRBJ2-1	SARDMDFSYNEQF
TRBV12-3/TRBV12-4	TRBJ2-2	ASSSSVVSGELF
TRBV25-1	TRBJ2-1	ASSEPHSVAGVGNEQF
TRBV29-1	TRBJ1-4	SVSRGTTEKLF
TRBV7-2	TRBJ2-7	ASSVRTSGYEQY
TRBV29-1	TRBJ2-7	SVEWPLGTSGYEQY
TRBV29-1	TRBJ2-5	SVRGRGETQY
TRBV20-1	TRBJ2-3	SAPTAGGWGPDTQY
TRBV20-1	TRBJ2-3	SALTGTTHTDTQY
TRBV28	TRBJ2-7	ASSSGLVYEQY
TRBV3-1	TRBJ2-2	ASSQDPGELF
TRBV7-2	TRBJ2-2	ASRGDWNTGELF
TRBV7-6	TRBJ2-1	ASSLAGGQYNEQF
TRBV20-1	TRBJ2-1	SARDLASGGDNEQF
TRBV4-2	TRBJ2-1	ASSQEIGTGGGSSYNEQF
TRBV20-1	TRBJ2-2	SARALGELF
TRBV12-3/TRBV12-4	TRBJ2-5	ASSQQGVWGAQY
TRBV4-1	TRBJ2-1	ASSPGLAVEQF
TRBV14	TRBJ2-1	ASSQAAGGCYNEQF
TRBV2	TRBJ2-5	ASGMYQETQY
TRBV29-1	TRBJ2-3	SVAGTGESGTDTQY
TRBV7-2	TRBJ2-1	ASSLQWGDNEQF
TRBV7-2	TRBJ2-1	ASSLAKTLAGDNEQF
TRBV6-5	TRBJ2-2	ASSSPARPRGTGELF
TRBV28	TRBJ2-3	ASSLRQGHTDTQY
TRBV7-3	TRBJ2-1	ASSSNRDSYNEQF
TRBV20-1	TRBJ1-5	SASLTNQPQH
TRBV12-3/TRBV12-4	TRBJ2-1	ASSAGVNEQF
TRBV6-1	TRBJ2-7	ASSPPGSSYEQY
TRBV5-5	TRBJ2-1	ASSPGGAGYYEQF
TRBV28	TRBJ2-7	ASSLPGQYEQY
TRBV20-1	TRBJ2-2	SARSPTGARTGELF
TRBV4-2	TRBJ2-7	ASSQAPGTPSYEQY
TRBV20-1	TRBJ2-1	SAREGRERYEQF
TRBV18	TRBJ2-5	ASSRALQRQETQY
TRBV11-2	TRBJ2-2	ASSLVTGLNTGELF
TRBV5-1	TRBJ2-7	ASSPAFNEQY
TRBV21-1	TRBJ1-1	ASSKGKTGESEAF
TRBV5-1	TRBJ1-4	ASSLGYSDEKLF
TRBV20-1	TRBJ2-3	SVQPGADTQY
TRBV5-1	TRBJ2-1	ASSLDIYNEQF
TRBV25-1	TRBJ2-1	ASSGFVASGRNEQF
TRBV20-1	TRBJ2-1	SARDPLGDNEQF
TRBV20-1	TRBJ2-7	SADRLAPYEQY
TRBV6-1	TRBJ1-2	ASGRIGTGGTYGYT
TRBV7-2	TRBJ2-1	ASSLRTAYNEQF
TRBV20-1	TRBJ2-7	SAPLAGSSYEQY
TRBV29-1	TRBJ2-1	SVEGGQF
TRBV5-1	TRBJ2-7	ASSQDTSRYEQY
TRBV29-1	TRBJ2-7	SVLGGGRYYEQY
TRBV20-1	TRBJ1-3	SARRQGSGNTIY
TRBV2	TRBJ2-7	ASSGGVPTYYEQY
TRBV20-1	TRBJ2-7	SARMWDHINYEQY
TRBV29-1	TRBJ2-3	SVAGGINTQY